The clone carrying this T cell receptor beta chain was counted only a few times. Its specificity is not known. Germline CDR1 MNHEY, CDR2 SMNVEV (reference sequence). The CDR3 consists of 19 residues. The V gene end was trimmed by 2 bases and the J gene end by 3 bases; junction bases not matched to a gene: 11. TCRdb fed the RACE reads into MiXCR, producing one record per CDR3 protein. The sample lists 97,000 or so distinct CDR3 sequences; roughly a quarter were seen once. This sample stems from a study of human T cells and chemical hapten exposure. The study's findings and limits: The number of TCRs over 1 in 1000 frequency stayed unchanged after DPC.

Time point denoted: patch test 3, about 24 weeks after DPC sensitization. Treatment defined: therapeutic diphenylcyclopropenone sensitization with weekly scalp DPC. Venepuncture was done earlier than the placement of each patch test. Participating donors were patients with alopecia, aged 18 to 70 years, considered appropriate candidates for DPC. The V call is TRBV27, the J call TRBJ2-3, with 13 nucleotides matching TRBD2. The specimen comprised whole blood, sampled in connection with sensitization to the hapten diphenylcyclopropenone (DPC). The sequence was collected from a middle-aged man with alopecia areata. Some clones in this sample may be carry-over from other donors' samples. This CDR3 reads CASSLRSLTSGRSTDTQYF. The CDR3 nucleotides read TGTGCCAGCAGTTTACGCTCCCTGACTAGCGGGAGGTCGACAGATACGCAGTATTTT.